The clone carrying this T cell receptor (beta chain) has a single count. Its target is unknown. V lost 4 bases and J lost 0; bases outside the gene matches: 4. CDR1 and CDR2 from the germline V gene are SGHKS and YYEKEE (reference sequence). This CDR3 is 16 amino acids long. The entry originates in a study of T cells in Graves' hyperthyroidism and ophthalmopathy. Patients counted as stable if ophthalmopathy did not develop within 18 months. Diagnoses were made from clinical symptoms, serum measures (thyroxine and TRAb), thyroid ultrasound and orbital computed tomography. Amplification of TCR beta CDR3 regions used RNA as the template. Researchers ran a first-round RT-PCR on the TCR CDR3 using the HTBI primer set. One entry per CDR3 protein results from TCRdb running MiXCR on the multiplex PCR reads. The sample carries some 350,000 distinct CDR3 sequences, around 25% recorded once. General study results and limits: Most clonotypes expanded in the thyroid (above 0.001) were also present in blood.

The rearrangement joins TRBV5-5 to TRBJ2-4, with 10 bases lining up with TRBD2. Material for sequencing was blood. The TCR comes from a man aged 45 to 65 with Graves' hyperthyroidism. CDR3 nucleotides: TGTGCCAGCAGCAGTGGACTAGCGGTAGCCAAAAACATTCAGTACTTC. It is translated as CASSSGLAVAKNIQYF.